The 26 T cell receptor beta chains below come from one sample, sequenced in a study of blood T cell repertoires in COVID-19 (dated by TCRdb to 2018 to 2020). Receptors were amplified or captured by the immunoSEQ multiplex PCR assay. The clones in this table, taken by TCRdb from immuneACCESS, are in-frame only. Not every clone is retained; where verified, under half of the shortfall comes from an unresolved V gene, and the cause of the rest is unknown. This sample is represented by approximately 200,000 clones; about 90% of them were singletons. 2% to 2.5% of the sample lies in the top ten. Material: peripheral blood. Receptor source: a woman aged 50 to 60 with acute or convalescent COVID-19.

This rearrangement joins TRBV5-6 to TRBJ2-3; D is possibly TRBD1 (5 bases). V shed 0 bases and J shed 4 bases, with 12 bases lying between them. The germline CDR1 and CDR2 sequences are SGHDT and YYEEEE. The CDR3 loop spans 15 amino acids. CDR3 coding DNA: TGTGCCAGCAGCTTGGACCCTCAGGGCCCAGATACGCAGTATTTT. It codes for CASSLDPQGPDTQYF.

This chain connects TRBV29-1 to TRBJ2-1; 15 positions match TRBD2. This CDR3 has 16 residues. V shed 4 bases, J shed 4 bases, and the junction held 5 bases outside the gene matches. The germline V gene has CDR1 SQVTM and CDR2 ANQGSEA. CDR3 sequence (DNA): TGCAGCGTTGTCCTGGGACTAGCGGGAGGTTACAATGAGCAGTTCTTC. Translation: CSVVLGLAGGYNEQFF.

J is TRBJ2-7 and V is TRBV14, with a tentative D call TRBD2 (6 bases). With 1 base removed from V and 6 bases from J, the gap between germline ends came to 10 bases. The V gene's germline CDR1 is SGHDN and CDR2 FVKESK. CDR3 length: 13 residues. The CDR3 coding sequence is TGTGCCAGCAGCCAAGCTGGGGGAGGCGAGCAGTACTTC. Translating it yields CASSQAGGGEQYF.

The rearrangement joins TRBV3-1 (or the pseudogene TRBV3-2) to TRBJ2-2; tentatively, D is TRBD2 (5 bases). Germline V CDR1 and CDR2: LGHDT, YNNKEL (reference sequence). The ends were cut back, 5 bases at V and 3 bases at J, with 7 bases in the middle. There are 13 residues in the CDR3. CDR3 residues: CASSNSDTGELFF. The DNA for the CDR3 is TGTGCCAGCAGCAATAGCGACACCGGGGAGCTGTTTTTT.

The rearrangement joins TRBV7-2 to TRBJ2-3; tentative D call: TRBD1 (5 bases). The V end was cut by 1 base, the J end by 4 bases, with 12 bases between. This CDR3 has 15 amino acids. In germline, CDR1 is SGHTA, CDR2 FQGNSA. CDR3 sequence reads: CASSLELIGADTQYF. Here the CDR3 DNA reads TGTGCCAGCAGCTTAGAACTTATAGGGGCAGATACGCAGTATTTT.

The chain couples TRBV11-2 to TRBJ2-3; 14 nucleotides align to TRBD2. With V trimmed by 3 bases and J by 3 bases, 8 bases remained unmatched. The CDR3 loop spans 18 amino acids. Germline assignment: CDR1 SGHAT and CDR2 FQNNGV. CDR3 sequence (DNA): TGTGCCAGCAGCTTTGGGACTAGCGGGGGACGGGGAACAGATACGCAGTATTTT. Translated, it gives CASSFGTSGGRGTDTQYF.

The genes are TRBV5-1 and TRBJ1-4; D ambiguous. From germline, CDR1 is SGHRS and CDR2 YFSETQ. The CDR3 covers 14 residues. V was shortened by 0 bases and J by 5 bases, with 8 bases between the two germline ends. CDR3 residues: CASSLASSNEKLFF. The DNA of the CDR3 is TGCGCCAGCAGCTTGGCTAGTTCAAATGAAAAACTGTTTTTT.

This rearrangement joins TRBV5-4 to TRBJ2-7; TRBD1 aligns across 11 bases. Germline V CDR1 and CDR2: SGHNT, YYREEE (reference sequence). The CDR3 runs 15 residues. J was trimmed by 2 bases and V by 0 bases; bases with no gene match: 1. CDR3 in DNA: TGTGCCAGCAGCTTGGGGGGACAGGGGGCCTACGAGCAGTACTTC. It is translated as CASSLGGQGAYEQYF.

This chain connects TRBV6-5 to TRBJ1-2; D might be TRBD1 (6 bases). This CDR3 spans 16 amino acids. V lost 4 bases and J 1 base, leaving 16 bases between the germline ends. Per the germline V gene, CDR1 is MNHEY and CDR2 is SVGAGI. CDR3 nucleotides: TGTGCCAGCAGTTCTTCTGGCAGGGGTGATAACTATGGCTACACCTTC. It translates to CASSSSGRGDNYGYTF.

V and J are TRBV6-6 and TRBJ2-7; possible D gene TRBD1, 5 bases. V was pared by 6 bases and J by 1 base, with 13 bases between. CDR3 length: 14 residues. Germline V gives CDR1 MNHNY, CDR2 SVGAGI (reference sequence). CDR3 sequence: CASSPRQISYEQYF. In DNA form, the CDR3 reads TGTGCCAGCAGCCCTAGACAGATTTCCTACGAGCAGTACTTC.

This chain connects TRBV7-9 to TRBJ1-1; 7 positions match TRBD1. V was clipped by 5 bases and J by 10 bases; unmatched bases: 7. The CDR3 sequence is 12 residues long. Germline V lookup: CDR1 SEHNR, CDR2 FQNEAQ (reference sequence). The CDR3 DNA reads as TGTGCCAGCAGCCTGCGACAGGGTAGAGCTTTCTTT. Amino acid sequence: CASSLRQGRAFF.

J is TRBJ2-3 and V is TRBV11-2, with 15 bases lining up with TRBD2. With V trimmed by 6 bases and J by 5 bases, 6 bases remained unmatched. CDR1 SGHAT and CDR2 FQNNGV come from the germline V gene. The CDR3 is made up of 16 amino acids. Here the CDR3 reads CASSWGLAGGVDTQYF. Written as DNA, the CDR3 is TGTGCCAGCAGTTGGGGACTAGCGGGGGGAGTAGATACGCAGTATTTT.

This rearrangement joins TRBV19 to TRBJ1-2; TRBD1 might be the D (6 bases). The CDR3 has 13 amino acids. Germline V gene sequence: CDR1 LNHDA, CDR2 SQIVND (reference sequence). The germline V and J ends were trimmed by 5 bases and 2 bases, with 9 bases remaining between them. The CDR3 protein is CASSGTGNYGYTF. The CDR3 region has the DNA TGTGCCAGTAGTGGTACAGGGAACTATGGCTACACCTTC.

The J gene is TRBJ1-1, the V gene TRBV6-5; TRBD1 might be the D (5 bases). This CDR3 has 13 amino acids. The germline CDR1 and CDR2 sequences are MNHEY and SVGAGI. With 2 bases removed from V and 12 bases from J, the gap between germline ends came to 16 bases. The CDR3 loop reads CASSYGGEGRTFF. CDR3 nucleotides: TGTGCCAGCAGTTACGGGGGGGAGGGTAGAACTTTCTTT.

This rearrangement joins TRBV19 to TRBJ1-5; D remains unclear. The germline V gene has CDR1 LNHDA and CDR2 SQIVND (reference sequence). V was pared by 9 bases and J by 2 bases, with 14 bases between. This CDR3 contains 14 residues. This chain's CDR3 is CARARWGGNQPQHF. For the CDR3, the DNA is TGTGCCAGAGCCCGGTGGGGAGGCAATCAGCCCCAGCATTTT. The variable domain in full, with the rest retrieved from reference TRBV19 and TRBJ1-5, is DGGITQSPKYLFRKEGQNVTLSCEQNLNHDAMYWYRQDPGQGLRLIYYSQIVNDFQKGDIAEGYSVSREKKESFPLTVTSAQKNPTAFYLCARARWGGNQPQHFGDGTRLSIL.

The chain links TRBV30 to TRBJ2-6; D is undetermined. CDR1 GTSNPN and CDR2 SVGIG come from the germline V gene (reference sequence). This CDR3 contains 11 residues. The CDR3 nucleotides are TGTTCCGTCTCTGGGGCCAACGTCCTGACTTTC. Its translation: CSVSGANVLTF.

The chain uses TRBV29-1 and TRBJ2-2; perhaps TRBD2 as D (5 bases). Trimming removed 7 bases at V and 6 bases at J, with 21 bases between. The V gene's germline CDR1 is SQVTM and CDR2 ANQGSEA. The CDR3 covers 15 residues. CDR3 residues: CSAHEGSFDAGELFF. CDR3 coding DNA: TGCAGCGCGCACGAAGGGAGTTTCGACGCCGGGGAGCTGTTTTTT.

Many counts were recorded for this clone. The same CDR3 also results from other DNA sequences found in this sample. The rearrangement uses TRBV5-1 and TRBJ2-2; 7 bases align to TRBD2. Germline V gene sequence: CDR1 SGHRS, CDR2 YFSETQ. CDR3 size: 16 residues. V shed 0 bases and J 0 bases; nucleotides not matched to a gene: 2. CDR3 sequence: CASSLAAGTNTGELFF. CDR3 nucleotides: TGCGCCAGCAGCTTGGCAGCGGGGACGAACACCGGGGAGCTGTTTTTT.

The genes are TRBV16 and TRBJ1-5; D unresolved. Germline V gene data show CDR1 as KGHSY and CDR2 as FQNENV. CDR3 length: 13 residues. Trimming left V 0 bases short and J 5 bases short, with 5 bases between. CDR3 in DNA: TGTGCCAGCAGCCAATCTAGTCATCAGCCCCAGCATTTT. It encodes CASSQSSHQPQHF.

The CDR3, as DNA: TGTGCCAGCAGCCCTTTCTCTGGGGGCACCTACGAGCAGTACTTC. Translated, it gives CASSPFSGGTYEQYF. The J gene is TRBJ2-7, the V gene TRBV27; possibly TRBD1 for D (6 bases). Per germline, CDR1 MNHEY and CDR2 SMNVEV (reference sequence). The CDR3 is 15 amino acids. Trimming removed 6 bases from V and 2 bases from J, with 17 bases in between.

CDR3 sequence: CASSPRLEISGGYTF. CDR3 nucleotides: TGTGCCAGCTCACCACGGTTGGAGATCTCGGGTGGCTACACCTTC. This chain connects TRBV18 to TRBJ1-2; D ambiguous. The CDR3 totals 15 residues. The germline V gene encodes CDR1 KGHSH and CDR2 LQKENI. V lost 1 base and J 7 bases, leaving 16 bases between the germline ends. The full variable domain, in which reference TRBV18 and TRBJ1-2 provide the parts outside the CDR3, is NAGVMQNPRHLVRRRGQEARLRCSPMKGHSHVYWYRQLPEEGLKFMVYLQKENIIDESGMPKERFSAEFPKEGPSILRIQQVVRGDSAAYFCASSPRLEISGGYTFGSGTRLTVV.

The V gene is TRBV6-5, the J gene TRBJ1-3; no clear D gene. Trimming left V 8 bases short and J 0 bases short, with 8 bases between. The CDR3 covers 13 residues. Germline assignment: CDR1 MNHEY and CDR2 SVGAGI. The CDR3 nucleotides read TGTGCCAGCGTACGGGACTCTGGAAACACCATATATTTT. Protein: CASVRDSGNTIYF.

The rearrangement links TRBV2 to TRBJ2-3; TRBD2 matches at 7 bases. This CDR3 has 14 amino acids. The J segment lost 4 bases and the V segment lost 6 bases, leaving 7 bases of the junction unmatched. The germline gives CDR1 SNHLY, CDR2 FYNNEI. DNA of the CDR3: TGTGCCAGCAGCCCCGGGAGGCGGGCAGATACGCAGTATTTT. Translation: CASSPGRRADTQYF.

Written as DNA, the CDR3 is TGTGCCAGCAGTTACTCACGACAAACTAATGAAAAACTGTTTTTT. This encodes CASSYSRQTNEKLFF. The J gene is TRBJ1-4, the V gene TRBV6-2 or TRBV6-3; D not resolved. V was trimmed by 0 bases and J by 1 base, leaving 6 bases between them. The CDR3 runs 15 residues. CDR1 MNHEY and CDR2 SVGEGT come from the germline V gene.

The chain is built from TRBV5-4 and TRBJ2-7; 7 bases fit TRBD1. The V segment lost 5 bases and the J segment 7 bases; nucleotides outside the gene matches: 12. This CDR3 is 14 amino acids long. Germline V lookup: CDR1 SGHNT, CDR2 YYREEE (reference sequence). As DNA, the CDR3 is TGTGCCAGCAGTCTCTACGGGGCAGGGGGAGAGCAGTACTTC. It specifies CASSLYGAGGEQYF. Based on the CDR3 plus reference TRBV5-4 and TRBJ2-7, the full variable domain is ETGVTQSPTHLIKTRGQQVTLRCSSQSGHNTVSWYQQALGQGPQFIFQYYREEENGRGNFPPRFSGLQFPNYSSELNVNALELDDSALYLCASSLYGAGGEQYFGPGTRLTVT.

The CDR3 reads CASSTSEGSYEQYF. In nucleotides, the CDR3 is TGTGCCAGCAGTACCTCCGAGGGCTCCTACGAGCAGTACTTC. V usage is TRBV6-5 and J usage is TRBJ2-7, with D maybe TRBD2 (5 bases). CDR3 length: 14 residues. V shed 5 bases and J shed 0 bases, with 11 bases lying between them. From germline, CDR1 is MNHEY and CDR2 SVGAGI.